These 5 T cell receptor beta chains share one sample of origin, sequenced in a study of cytomegalovirus exposure and HLA in healthy donors. It was with 60 Vbeta and 13 Jbeta primers that the PCR ran. The assay was immunoSEQ multiplex PCR, and TCRdb's table has in-frame clones only and misses some. The sample carries around 210,000 clones, around 80% recorded once. The material sequenced was PBMCs. The source is a boy younger than 18 in good health and CMV-seronegative.

The rearrangement joins TRBV10-3 to TRBJ1-4; no definite D call. V lost 3 bases, J lost 7 bases, and 6 bases lay in between. This CDR3 has 12 residues. Germline loops: CDR1 ENHRY, CDR2 SYGVKD. The CDR3 reads CAISDRSEKLFF. The CDR3, as DNA: TGTGCCATCAGTGATCGGAGTGAAAAACTGTTTTTT.

There are many counts of this clone. The chain combines TRBV5-6 with TRBJ1-1, with TRBD1 matching over 7 bases. This CDR3 contains 14 residues. V was clipped by 4 bases and J by 1 base; unmatched bases: 4. Germline CDR1 is SGHDT and CDR2 is YYEEEE. The CDR3 here is CASSRGTANTEAFF. The CDR3 nucleotides are TGTGCCAGCAGCAGGGGGACAGCGAACACTGAAGCTTTCTTT.

The chain has TRBV6-6 and TRBJ2-1; D might be TRBD2 (6 bases). V dropped 8 bases and J dropped 4 bases, with 18 bases sitting between them. The CDR3 is 15 amino acids. Germline-derived CDR1 and CDR2 are MNHNY and SVGAGI (reference sequence). The CDR3 nucleotides read TGTGCCAGCCGCTTGACTGGCGGACTATACAATGAGCAGTTCTTC. This codes for CASRLTGGLYNEQFF.

This clone has more than one count but fewer than ten. V gene TRBV4-1 combines with J gene TRBJ2-1, with TRBD2 identical over 9 bases. After removal of 5 bases from V and 0 bases from J, the junction contained 8 bases not matched to a gene. Germline CDR1 is MGHRA and CDR2 is YSYEKL. This CDR3 is built from 17 residues. The CDR3 bases are TGCGCCAGCAGCTCACGACTAGCGGACGCCTCCTACAATGAGCAGTTCTTC. As protein: CASSSRLADASYNEQFF.

The chain has TRBV15 and TRBJ1-3, with a possible D match to TRBD1 (6 bases). V was cut by 7 bases and J by 2 bases, with 12 bases left in between. Germline values: CDR1 LNHNV, CDR2 YYDKDF (reference sequence). This CDR3 comprises 14 residues. CDR3 nucleotide sequence: TGTGCCACCAATACAGGGTCCCCTGGAAACACCATATATTTT. This encodes CATNTGSPGNTIYF.